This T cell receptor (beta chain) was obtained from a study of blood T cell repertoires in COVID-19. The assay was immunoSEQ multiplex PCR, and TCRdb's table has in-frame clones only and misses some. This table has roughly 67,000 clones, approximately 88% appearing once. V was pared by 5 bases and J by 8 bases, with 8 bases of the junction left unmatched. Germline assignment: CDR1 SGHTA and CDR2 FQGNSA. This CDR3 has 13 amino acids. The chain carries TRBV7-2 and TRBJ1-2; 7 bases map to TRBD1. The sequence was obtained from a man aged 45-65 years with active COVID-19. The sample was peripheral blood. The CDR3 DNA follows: TGTGCCAGCAGCCGAAGGGGGCCCAACGGCTACACCTTC. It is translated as CASSRRGPNGYTF.